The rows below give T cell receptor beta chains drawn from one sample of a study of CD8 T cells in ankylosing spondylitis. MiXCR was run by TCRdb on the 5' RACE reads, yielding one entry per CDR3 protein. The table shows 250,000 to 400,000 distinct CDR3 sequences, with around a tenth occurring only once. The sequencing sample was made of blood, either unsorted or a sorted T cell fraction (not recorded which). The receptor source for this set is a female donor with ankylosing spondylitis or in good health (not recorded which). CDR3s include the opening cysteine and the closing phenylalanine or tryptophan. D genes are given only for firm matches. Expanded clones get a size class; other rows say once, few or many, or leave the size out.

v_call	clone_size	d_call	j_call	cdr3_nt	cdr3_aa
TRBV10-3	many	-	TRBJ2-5	TGTGCCATCAGTGAGTCCACAGCTCAAGAGACCCAGTACTTC	CAISESTAQETQYF
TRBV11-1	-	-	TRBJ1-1	TGTGCCAGCAGCGGGCGTCACAATGAAGCTTTCTTT	CASSGRHNEAFF
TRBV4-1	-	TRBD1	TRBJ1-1	TGCGCCAGCAGCATGAGGGACAGTTTGAACACTGAAGCTTTCTTT	CASSMRDSLNTEAFF
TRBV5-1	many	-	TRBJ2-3	TGCGCCAGCAGCTTTAGTGGAGGGAATCCGGGCACAGATACGCAGTATTTT	CASSFSGGNPGTDTQYF
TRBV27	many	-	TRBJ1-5	TGTGCCAGCAGACGTGACGGAGAATCGTATAGCAATCAGCCCCAGCATTTT	CASRRDGESYSNQPQHF
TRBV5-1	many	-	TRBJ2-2	TGCGCCAGCAGCTTGAACAGCGCAAACACCGGGGAGCTGTTTTTT	CASSLNSANTGELFF
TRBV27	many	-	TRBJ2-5	TGTGCCAGCAGTTTATTAAAGACCCAGTACTTC	CASSLLKTQYF
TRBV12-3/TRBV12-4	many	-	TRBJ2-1	TGTGCCAGCAGTTTTACGGGGAGTGAGCAGTTCTTC	CASSFTGSEQFF
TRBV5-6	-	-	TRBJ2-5	TGTGCCAGCAGCTCGGACAGACCAGAGACCCAGTACTTC	CASSSDRPETQYF
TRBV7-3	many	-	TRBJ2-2	TGTGCCAGCAGCCAGACCCGGTTGACCGGGGAGCTGTTTTTT	CASSQTRLTGELFF
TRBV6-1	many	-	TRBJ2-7	TGTGCCAGCAGTGAAGCGCGTCCAGGTAACGAGCAGTACTTC	CASSEARPGNEQYF
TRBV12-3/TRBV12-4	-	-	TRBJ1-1	TGTGCCAGCAGTTTGGCAGTAATGAAGACCACTGAAGCTTTCTTT	CASSLAVMKTTEAFF
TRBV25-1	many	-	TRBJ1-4	TGTCCGAGACAGATTGCAACTAATGAAAAACTGTTTTTT	CPRQIATNEKLFF
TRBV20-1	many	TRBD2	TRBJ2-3	TGCAGTGCTAGACGGGTATGGGGGGGAACCCGGGATACGCAGTATTTT	CSARRVWGGTRDTQYF
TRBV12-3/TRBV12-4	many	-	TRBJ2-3	TGTGCCAGCAGCCGAACCTTAGCAGCAAGCACAGATACGCAGTATTTT	CASSRTLAASTDTQYF
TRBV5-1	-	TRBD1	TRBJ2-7	TGCGCCAGCAGCTTACCGGGACAGGGGGCTGGCGAGCAGTACTTC	CASSLPGQGAGEQYF
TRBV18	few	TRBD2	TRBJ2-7	TGTGCCAGCTCACCTCAAGGACTAGCGGGAGCGGGGGGCTCCTACGAGCAGTACTTC	CASSPQGLAGAGGSYEQYF
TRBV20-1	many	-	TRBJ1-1	TGCAGTCCACTAGGAGGGGGGGGGAACACTGAAGCTTTCTTT	CSPLGGGGNTEAFF
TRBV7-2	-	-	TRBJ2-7	TGTGCCAGCAGGGGGGGTTCGGGGGCCTCCTACGAGCAGTACTTC	CASRGGSGASYEQYF
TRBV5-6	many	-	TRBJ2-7	TGTGCCAGCAGCTTGTCCTCCGGGCTAACCCCCTACGAGCAGTACTTC	CASSLSSGLTPYEQYF
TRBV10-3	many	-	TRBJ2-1	TGTGCCATCAATCACGGGTCTTCCTACAATGAGCAGTTCTTC	CAINHGSSYNEQFF
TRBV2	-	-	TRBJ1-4	TGTGCCAGCAGTGAGCGTAGCTCTAATGAAAAACTGTTTTTT	CASSERSSNEKLFF
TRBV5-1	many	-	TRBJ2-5	TGCGCCAGCAGCTTGGGAAAACTAACAGAGACCCAGTACTTC	CASSLGKLTETQYF
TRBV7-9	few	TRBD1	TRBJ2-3	TGTGCCAGCAGCTCCCGGACAGGGATCACAGATACGCAGTATTTT	CASSSRTGITDTQYF
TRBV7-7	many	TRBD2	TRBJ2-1	TGTGCCAGCAGCTTAGCTCTAGCGGGAGCTGAGCAGTTCTTC	CASSLALAGAEQFF
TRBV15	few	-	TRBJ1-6	TGTGCCACCAGCAGTGCGGGGGATTCACCCCTCCACTTT	CATSSAGDSPLHF
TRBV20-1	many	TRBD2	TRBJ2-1	TGCAGTGCTAGACCGGGGACTATCAATGAGCAGTTCTTC	CSARPGTINEQFF
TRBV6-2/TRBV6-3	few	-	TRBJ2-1	TGTGCCAGCAGTTCCGGACAGATGATGTACAATGAGCAGTTCTTC	CASSSGQMMYNEQFF
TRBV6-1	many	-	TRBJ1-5	TGTGCCAGCATTCTTCAAAGCAATCAGCCCCAGCATTTT	CASILQSNQPQHF
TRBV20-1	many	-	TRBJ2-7	TGCAGTGCTAGAGGTCAGGTTTTCCCCGCCTACGAGCAGTACTTC	CSARGQVFPAYEQYF
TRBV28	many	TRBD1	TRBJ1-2	TGTGCCAGCAGTTGGGGACAGGGACTTGGCTATGGCTACACCTTC	CASSWGQGLGYGYTF
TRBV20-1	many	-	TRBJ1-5	TGCAGTGTCCGTGGGGGTAGTCAGCCCCAGCATTTT	CSVRGGSQPQHF
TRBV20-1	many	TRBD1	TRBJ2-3	TGCAGTGCTTGGACAGGGGGTATCACAGATACGCAGTATTTT	CSAWTGGITDTQYF
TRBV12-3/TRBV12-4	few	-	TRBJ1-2	TGTGCCAGCAGTGAGGACCTAGGGAACTATGGCTACACCTTC	CASSEDLGNYGYTF
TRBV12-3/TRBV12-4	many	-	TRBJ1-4	TGTGCCAGCAGTTCTTCCGGGAGGGGTAATGAAAAACTGTTTTTT	CASSSSGRGNEKLFF
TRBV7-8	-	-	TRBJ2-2	TGTGCCAGCAGCTTAGCTGGCAGGGTAGGCACCGGGGAGCTGTTTTTT	CASSLAGRVGTGELFF
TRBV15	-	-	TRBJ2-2	TGTGCCACCAGCAGAGATGGGACCGGGGAGCTGTTTTTT	CATSRDGTGELFF
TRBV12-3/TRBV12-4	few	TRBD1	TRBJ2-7	TGTGCCAGCAGTTTAGCGCTACGGACAGGGAGCATCTACGAGCAGTACTTC	CASSLALRTGSIYEQYF
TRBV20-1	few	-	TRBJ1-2	TGCAGTGCTAGAGGGGGGATAGAATATGGCTACACCTTC	CSARGGIEYGYTF
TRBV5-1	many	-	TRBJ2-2	TGCGCCAGCAGCTTGGCCGGGCTCGGAGACACCGGGGAGCTGTTTTTT	CASSLAGLGDTGELFF
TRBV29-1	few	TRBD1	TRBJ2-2	TGCAGCGTGACCGAACCGGGACAGGGGGCACGTGGGGAGCTGTTTTTT	CSVTEPGQGARGELFF
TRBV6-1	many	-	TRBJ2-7	TGTGCCAGCAGTCGGGACTCTCCAGGGTTTTCCTACGAGCAGTACTTC	CASSRDSPGFSYEQYF
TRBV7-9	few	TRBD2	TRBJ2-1	TGTGCCAGCAGCTTAGCGCCGGGGAGGGGATCCTACAATGAGCAGTTCTTC	CASSLAPGRGSYNEQFF
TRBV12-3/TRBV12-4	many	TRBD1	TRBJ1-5	TGTGCCAGCAGTTTAATGTTGCAGGGGGTTCAGCCCCAGCATTTT	CASSLMLQGVQPQHF
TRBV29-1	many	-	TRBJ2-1	TGCAGCGTTGGCAAGGGGCGGGTATCCTACAATGAGCAGTTCTTC	CSVGKGRVSYNEQFF
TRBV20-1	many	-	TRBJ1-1	TGCAGTGCTAATCGCGACCCATCTAGGTACACTGAAGCTTTCTTT	CSANRDPSRYTEAFF
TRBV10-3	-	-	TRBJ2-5	TGTGCCATCAGTGAGTACGGCGGGGATCAAGAGACCCAGTACTTC	CAISEYGGDQETQYF
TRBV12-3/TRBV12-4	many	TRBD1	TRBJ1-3	TGTGCCAGCAGTTTAGGGACAGGGAGCTCTGGAAACACCATATATTTT	CASSLGTGSSGNTIYF
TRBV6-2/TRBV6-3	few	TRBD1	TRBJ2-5	TGTGCCAGCAGTCCCGGGACAGGGCCACAAGAGACCCAGTACTTC	CASSPGTGPQETQYF
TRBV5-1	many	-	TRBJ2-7	TGCGCCAGCAGCTGGAGGGGCTCCTACGAGCAGTACTTC	CASSWRGSYEQYF
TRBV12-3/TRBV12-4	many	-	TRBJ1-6	TGTGCCAGCACCCTTGGGGGGTTTAATTCACCCCTCCACTTT	CASTLGGFNSPLHF
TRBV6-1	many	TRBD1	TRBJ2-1	TGTGCCAGCACCTCCCCAGGGGGCTTTTACAATGAGCAGTTCTTC	CASTSPGGFYNEQFF
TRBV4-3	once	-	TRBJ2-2	TGCGCCAGCAGAGGGGGGACGAACACCGGGGAGCTGTTTTTT	CASRGGTNTGELFF
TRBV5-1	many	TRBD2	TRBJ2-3	TGCGCCAGCAGTTTCGGACTAGTTGGCACAGATACGCAGTATTTT	CASSFGLVGTDTQYF
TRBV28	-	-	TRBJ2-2	TGTGCCAGCAGCTCCGGGCAGAGGTCCGGGGAGCTGTTTTTT	CASSSGQRSGELFF
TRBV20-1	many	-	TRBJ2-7	TGCAGCAGCAGGGGCGGGGTCTACGAGCAGTACTTC	CSSRGGVYEQYF
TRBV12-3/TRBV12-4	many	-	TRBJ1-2	TGTGCCTCCGCGGCCCCAGGGAACTATGGCTACACCTTC	CASAAPGNYGYTF